Listed here are 23 T cell receptor beta chains from one sample, sequenced in a study of blood T cells in healthy people across ages. Next came a second PCR, run for about 6 to 11 cycles, which used a sample-barcoded 5' primer along with a J-beta primer mix. TCRdb redid the calling of the 5' RACE reads with MiXCR, one entry per CDR3 protein. Here the sample spans about 1.5 million distinct CDR3 sequences, 35% to 45% being singletons. The sequenced sample consisted of blood. All receptors come from a woman younger than 35 in good health.

This clonotype was seen once. V usage is TRBV21-1 and J usage is TRBJ2-3; TRBD2 is the table's D call and was not checked against the DNA. TRBV21-1 is assigned pseudogene status. The CDR3 runs to 17 residues. The CDR3: CASSKEGTSASTDTQYF. The CDR3 DNA follows: TGTGCCAGCAGCAAAGAAGGGACTAGCGCCAGCACAGATACGCAGTATTTT.

In its sample, this clonotype was seen a few times. This chain uses TRBV20-1 with TRBJ1-2; D perhaps matches TRBD1 (6 bases). This CDR3 comprises 14 residues. Trimming removed 1 base from V and 8 bases from J, with 17 bases in between. Germline-derived CDR1 and CDR2 are DFQATT and SNEGSKA (reference sequence). For the CDR3, the DNA is TGCAGTGCTAGAGGAAGCCCAGGGGAGGGCGGCTACACCTTC. It is translated as CSARGSPGEGGYTF.

V is TRBV6-2 or TRBV6-3 and J is TRBJ2-1; TRBD1 is a possible D gene (6 bases). This CDR3 spans 11 amino acids. CDR1 is MNHEY and CDR2 is SVGEGT in the germline V gene. V lost 5 bases, J lost 14 bases, and 13 bases lay in between. The CDR3 nucleotides read TGTGCCAGCAGTCCAGGGGATCGGGAGTTCTTC. Translating it yields CASSPGDREFF.

This clonotype has just a few counts. The chain has TRBV20-1 and TRBJ2-5; TRBD2 aligns across 11 bases. From germline, CDR1 is DFQATT and CDR2 SNEGSKA (reference sequence). There are 15 residues in the CDR3. The V gene end was trimmed by 4 bases and the J gene end by 11 bases; junction bases not matched to a gene: 15. The CDR3 sequence: CSATRLAGNYNEQYF. CDR3 in DNA: TGCAGTGCTACCCGACTAGCGGGGAATTACAATGAGCAGTACTTC.

This clonotype has a handful of counts. V usage is TRBV12-3 or TRBV12-4 and J usage is TRBJ2-4; D might be TRBD1 (6 bases). The V and J ends lost 7 bases and 0 bases respectively, with 10 bases between them. CDR3 length: 14 residues. In DNA form, the CDR3 reads TGTGCCAGCACCCAGGGGTTAGCCAAAAACATTCAGTACTTC. Protein sequence: CASTQGLAKNIQYF.

Comments on this clonotype: A much larger clone lies a single base off, so this may be a read error. The rearrangement joins TRBV9 to TRBJ2-7; TRBD1 agrees at 7 bases. The germline V gene encodes CDR1 SGDLS and CDR2 YYNGEE. The CDR3 contains 17 residues. V lost 4 bases to trimming and J lost 7 bases; unmatched junction nucleotides: 20. The CDR3 protein is CASSNQPQGLTYNEQYF. In DNA, the CDR3 is TGTGCCAGCAGCAACCAACCACAGGGGCTGACCTACAATGAGCAGTACTTC.

This clonotype appeared a few times. The gene calls are TRBV5-4 and TRBJ1-2; 7 nucleotides line up with TRBD1. This CDR3 spans 14 amino acids. Germline V lookup: CDR1 SGHNT, CDR2 YYREEE (reference sequence). The trim removed 3 bases at V and 3 bases at J, leaving 5 bases unmatched. CDR3 sequence (DNA): TGTGCCAGCAGCTCAGGGGACAGCTACTATGGCTACACCTTC. Translation gives CASSSGDSYYGYTF. Looking up the rest from reference TRBV5-4 and TRBJ1-2 gives the full variable domain: ETGVTQSPTHLIKTRGQQVTLRCSSQSGHNTVSWYQQALGQGPQFIFQYYREEENGRGNFPPRFSGLQFPNYSSELNVNALELDDSALYLCASSSGDSYYGYTFGSGTRLTVV.

The chain uses TRBV28 and TRBJ1-2, with TRBD1 matching over 7 bases. CDR1 is MDHEN, CDR2 SYDVKM, per germline. The CDR3 runs to 16 residues. V was pared by 2 bases and J by 7 bases, with 13 bases of the junction left unmatched. The CDR3 DNA reads TGTGCCAGCAGTTTAGCGATAGGACAGGAGAAGGTTGGCTACACCTTC. It specifies CASSLAIGQEKVGYTF.

The rearrangement links TRBV6-5 to TRBJ2-2, with D tentatively TRBD2 (5 bases). The length of the CDR3 is 14 residues. Trimming took off 6 bases at V and 3 bases at J, with 11 bases between the two ends. Germline values: CDR1 MNHEY, CDR2 SVGAGI. Here the CDR3 DNA reads TGTGCCAGCAGACTTAGGCGGGACACCGGGGAGCTGTTTTTT. It encodes CASRLRRDTGELFF.

The chain combines TRBV27 with TRBJ2-7; the match to TRBD2 covers 12 bases. The V gene end was trimmed by 3 bases and the J gene end by 0 bases; junction bases not matched to a gene: 9. Germline V lookup: CDR1 MNHEY, CDR2 SMNVEV (reference sequence). This CDR3 is 18 amino acids long. The CDR3 DNA follows: TGTGCCAGCAGTTTCCAGACTAGCGGGAGTACCTACTCCTACGAGCAGTACTTC. Protein sequence: CASSFQTSGSTYSYEQYF.

This clonotype was detected only a few times. The chain links TRBV20-1 to TRBJ2-7; 7 nucleotides line up with TRBD2. CDR3 length: 16 amino acids. Germline V CDR1 and CDR2: DFQATT, SNEGSKA (reference sequence). V shed 3 bases and J 0 bases; nucleotides not matched to a gene: 11. CDR3 bases: TGCAGTGCTAGTGAGCGGGACTACCCTAGCTCCTACGAGCAGTACTTC. It translates to CSASERDYPSSYEQYF.

V gene TRBV29-1 combines with J gene TRBJ2-1; D is unresolved. Germline values: CDR1 SQVTM, CDR2 ANQGSEA. This CDR3 is 15 amino acids long. The V end was cut by 0 bases, the J end by 8 bases, with 17 bases between. CDR3 DNA sequence: TGCAGCGTTGAAGAGAGGCTCCTCCATGAGGATGAGCAGTTCTTC. Translated: CSVEERLLHEDEQFF.

For this clonotype: Since a much larger clone is just one base distant, this may be a read error. This chain links TRBV10-3 with TRBJ1-2; D remains ambiguous. Germline assignment: CDR1 ENHRY and CDR2 SYGVKD. The CDR3 length is 11 residues. Trimming shortened V by 10 bases and J by 4 bases, and 10 bases separated the two germline ends. The CDR3 loop reads CATKGFYGYTF. For the CDR3, the DNA is TGTGCCACCAAGGGTTTCTATGGCTACACCTTC.

The chain uses TRBV5-1 and TRBJ2-1; 10 nucleotides align to TRBD2. V dropped 0 bases and J dropped 8; count of bases not matched to a gene: 5. Germline CDR1 is SGHRS and CDR2 is YFSETQ. The CDR3 sequence is 15 residues long. The DNA of the CDR3 is TGCGCCAGCAGCTTGGACAGCGGGGGGGCCTATGAGCAGTTCTTC. Translated, it gives CASSLDSGGAYEQFF.

V is TRBV7-2 and J is TRBJ2-1; D call uncertain. The CDR3 runs to 13 residues. Germline V gene data show CDR1 as SGHTA and CDR2 as FQGNSA. V was cut by 0 bases and J by 7 bases, with 7 bases left in between. CDR3 amino acids: CASSLAFQNEQFF. Here the CDR3 DNA reads TGTGCCAGCAGCTTAGCCTTCCAGAATGAGCAGTTCTTC.

Concerning this clonotype itself: The junction shows a germline mismatch at one end, possibly a read error. This chain connects TRBV2 to TRBJ2-7; TRBD2 is a possible D gene (6 bases). Germline loops: CDR1 SNHLY, CDR2 FYNNEI. This CDR3 is built from 15 residues. The CDR3 loop reads CAGSDISGGSYEQYF. CDR3 bases: TGTGCCGGCAGTGATATTAGCGGAGGGTCCTACGAGCAGTACTTC.

This clonotype was seen more than once but under ten times. CDR3 sequence reads: CASSQGAAGVTDTQYF. Written as DNA, the CDR3 is TGCGCCAGCAGCCAAGGGGCAGCGGGGGTCACAGATACGCAGTATTTT. The chain combines TRBV4-3 with TRBJ2-3, with 8 bases matching TRBD2. CDR1 is LGHNA, CDR2 YSLEER, per germline. V dropped 1 base and J dropped 2; count of bases not matched to a gene: 5. The CDR3 runs 16 residues.

The chain employs TRBV6-5 and TRBJ2-7; D tentatively reads TRBD1 or TRBD2 (5 bases each). Deletions cut 6 bases from V and 5 bases from J, with 17 bases between. Germline values: CDR1 MNHEY, CDR2 SVGAGI. The CDR3 contains 14 residues. CDR3 amino acids: CASSSGALTHEQYF. CDR3 DNA: TGTGCCAGCAGCTCCGGGGCATTGACTCACGAGCAGTACTTC.

This clonotype was seen once. V usage is TRBV6-2 or TRBV6-3 and J usage is TRBJ2-4; no clear D gene. Near its end, the DNA agrees better with TRBJ2-7, so the J call may be wrong. Germline V gene sequence: CDR1 MNHEY, CDR2 SVGEGT. This CDR3 comprises 14 residues. As DNA, the CDR3 is TGTGCCAGCAGTACCGGCCTACCCACCTACGAGCAGTACTTC. Translated, it gives CASSTGLPTYEQYF.

This clonotype has more than one count but fewer than ten. The CDR3 sequence: CASSILAGGPYEQFF. In DNA, the CDR3 is TGTGCCAGCAGCATACTAGCGGGAGGGCCATATGAGCAGTTCTTC. J is TRBJ2-1 and V is TRBV3-1, with TRBD2 matching over 13 bases. The CDR3 contains 15 residues. Germline V gives CDR1 LGHDT, CDR2 YNNKEL (reference sequence). With V trimmed by 5 bases and J by 8 bases, 6 bases remained unmatched.

The chain employs TRBV7-2 and TRBJ2-7; 7 bases fit TRBD1. Germline values: CDR1 SGHTA, CDR2 FQGNSA. The CDR3 extends over 15 amino acids. V was pared by 5 bases and J by 0 bases, with 7 bases of the junction left unmatched. CDR3 residues: CASSDRDRSSYEQYF. The CDR3 nucleotides read TGTGCCAGCAGCGACCGGGACAGAAGCTCCTACGAGCAGTACTTC.

The chain uses TRBV20-1 and TRBJ1-1; a weak D match, TRBD1 (6 bases). CDR1 and CDR2 from the germline V gene are DFQATT and SNEGSKA (reference sequence). Trimming left V 1 base short and J 11 bases short, with 11 bases between. The CDR3 loop spans 11 amino acids. The CDR3 spells CSARGTGLAFF. Here the CDR3 DNA reads TGCAGTGCTAGAGGCACAGGGCTGGCTTTCTTT.

Points on this clonotype: The junction differs from germline at one of its ends, possibly a read error. The chain couples TRBV20-1 to TRBJ2-1; D unresolved. The CDR3 has 15 residues. CDR1 is DFQATT, CDR2 SNEGSKA, per germline (reference sequence). The CDR3 loop reads CSASSTTSSYSEQFF. The CDR3 DNA reads TGCAGTGCTAGTTCCACGACGAGCTCCTACAGTGAGCAGTTCTTC.